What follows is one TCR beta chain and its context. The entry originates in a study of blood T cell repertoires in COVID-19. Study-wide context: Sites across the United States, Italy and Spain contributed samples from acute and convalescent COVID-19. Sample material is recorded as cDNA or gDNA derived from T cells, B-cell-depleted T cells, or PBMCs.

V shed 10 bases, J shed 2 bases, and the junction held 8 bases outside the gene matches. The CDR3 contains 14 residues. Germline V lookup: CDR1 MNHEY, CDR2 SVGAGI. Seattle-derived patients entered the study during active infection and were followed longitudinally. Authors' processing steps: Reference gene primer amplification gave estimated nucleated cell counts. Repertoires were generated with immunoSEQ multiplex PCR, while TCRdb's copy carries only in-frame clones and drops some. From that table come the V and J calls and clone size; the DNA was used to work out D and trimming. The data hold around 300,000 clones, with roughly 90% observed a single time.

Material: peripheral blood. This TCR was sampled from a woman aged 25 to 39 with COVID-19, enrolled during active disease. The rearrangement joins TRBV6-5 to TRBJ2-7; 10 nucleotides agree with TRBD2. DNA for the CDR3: TGTGCCACTTCCCCTAGCGGGAGAACCTACGAGCAGTACTTC. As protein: CATSPSGRTYEQYF.